The rows below give T cell receptor beta chains drawn from one sample of a study of blood T cells in healthy people across ages. TCRdb processed the 5' RACE reads anew with MiXCR; each CDR3 protein has one entry. The sample has just over 800,000 distinct CDR3 sequences, less than 80% seen once. Input material: blood. The receptors stem from a man younger than 45 in good health. Each CDR3 is given with its conserved first and last residue. A D gene is named only where the DNA matches it firmly. Not every row has a clone size; where given, it reads once, few, many or a size class.

CASSIRDTRKDEQYF	TGTGCCAGCAGCATCCGGGACACCCGGAAGGATGAGCAGTACTTC	TRBV7-9	TRBJ2-7	.	.
CASSTPFNDNEQFF	TGTGCCAGCAGCACCCCCTTTAACGACAATGAGCAGTTCTTC	TRBV7-2	TRBJ2-1	.	.
CSVGLPGEQFF	TGCAGCGTGGGGCTACCAGGGGAGCAGTTCTTC	TRBV29-1	TRBJ2-1	.	.
CASSQGIDDYEQYF	TGCGCCAGCAGCCAAGGTATTGACGACTACGAGCAGTACTTC	TRBV4-3	TRBJ2-7	.	.
CASSQDRGLGAKNIQYF	TGCGCCAGCAGCCAAGATAGGGGACTCGGAGCCAAAAACATTCAGTACTTC	TRBV4-3	TRBJ2-4	.	.
CASSQVAAADTQYF	TGTGCCAGCAGCCAAGTGGCGGCTGCGGATACGCAGTATTTT	TRBV4-2	TRBJ2-3	few	.
CASSPGTSGGLGQETQYF	TGTGCCAGCAGTCCCGGGACTAGCGGGGGCCTGGGTCAAGAGACCCAGTACTTC	TRBV6-1	TRBJ2-5	.	TRBD2
CASSEEGVLYGYTF	TGTGCCAGCAGTGAAGAAGGGGTCCTCTATGGCTACACCTTC	TRBV2	TRBJ1-2	.	.
CASSPVAGGPATQYF	TGTGCCAGCAGCCCCGTAGCGGGGGGACCGGCGACCCAGTACTTC	TRBV7-3	TRBJ2-5	.	TRBD2
CASSPPLAGGSSDTQYF	TGTGCCAGCAGCCCTCCCCTAGCTGGGGGGAGCTCAGATACGCAGTATTTT	TRBV12-3/TRBV12-4	TRBJ2-3	.	.
CASSYRSLNNEQFF	TGCGCCAGCAGCTACCGGTCACTGAACAATGAGCAGTTCTTC	TRBV5-1	TRBJ2-1	.	.
CASSHKPGTGDSPLHF	TGCGCCAGCAGCCATAAACCCGGGACAGGGGATTCACCCCTCCACTTT	TRBV4-3	TRBJ1-6	.	TRBD1
CSARLQNSYEQYF	TGCAGTGCTAGATTACAGAACTCCTACGAGCAGTACTTC	TRBV20-1	TRBJ2-7	.	.
CASSFISPSYEQYF	TGTGCCAGCAGTTTCATCAGCCCCTCCTACGAGCAGTACTTC	TRBV27	TRBJ2-7	.	.
CAWSRGSTDTQYF	TGTGCCTGGAGCAGGGGAAGCACAGATACGCAGTATTTT	TRBV30	TRBJ2-3	.	.
CSVASGGSGGFGPDTQYF	TGCAGCGTTGCCAGCGGGGGTAGCGGGGGGTTCGGACCAGATACGCAGTATTTT	TRBV29-1	TRBJ2-3	.	TRBD2
CASRNGGYNEQFF	TGTGCCAGCAGAAACGGGGGCTACAATGAGCAGTTCTTC	TRBV7-9	TRBJ2-1	.	.
CASSLVGGASSYNSPLHF	TGTGCCAGCAGCTTAGTTGGGGGGGCCAGCTCCTATAATTCACCCCTCCACTTT	TRBV7-2	TRBJ1-6	.	.
CSVDGRNNEQYF	TGCAGCGTTGATGGACGTAACAACGAGCAGTACTTC	TRBV29-1	TRBJ2-7	.	.
CSARSGTSLETQYF	TGCAGTGCTAGGAGCGGGACTAGCTTGGAGACCCAGTACTTC	TRBV20-1	TRBJ2-5	few	TRBD2
CASSPRPGREQETQYF	TGTGCCAGCTCACCACGTCCAGGACGCGAACAAGAGACCCAGTACTTC	TRBV18	TRBJ2-5	.	.
CASTPRASGTYNEQFF	TGCGCCAGCACCCCAAGGGCTAGCGGTACCTACAATGAGCAGTTCTTC	TRBV4-1	TRBJ2-1	.	TRBD2
CSANSNSYEQYF	TGCAGTGCTAACAGTAATAGTTACGAGCAGTACTTC	TRBV20-1	TRBJ2-7	once	.
CASSKAGADYPQETQYF	TGTGCCAGCAGCAAAGCTGGGGCAGACTATCCACAAGAGACCCAGTACTTC	TRBV21-1	TRBJ2-5	.	.
CASSLEPTGRGYTF	TGTGCCAGCAGCTTAGAACCGACAGGTCGTGGCTACACCTTC	TRBV7-3	TRBJ1-2	.	.
CSASSSTGMDEQYF	TGCAGTGCTAGTTCTTCGACAGGGATGGACGAGCAGTACTTC	TRBV20-1	TRBJ2-7	.	TRBD1
CSVGVAGNSYEQYF	TGCAGCGTGGGAGTAGCGGGGAACTCCTACGAGCAGTACTTC	TRBV29-1	TRBJ2-7	.	TRBD2
CSASGGGSSYEQYF	TGCAGTGCTAGCGGCGGGGGCAGCTCCTACGAGCAGTACTTC	TRBV20-1	TRBJ2-7	few	.
CASSQDHQGVVYGYTF	TGCGCCAGCAGCCAAGATCATCAGGGGGTAGTGTATGGCTACACCTTC	TRBV4-1	TRBJ1-2	.	TRBD1
CSVVGGAANYGYTF	TGCAGCGTTGTCGGGGGAGCCGCTAACTATGGCTACACCTTC	TRBV29-1	TRBJ1-2	few	.
CASSGDMMNEQYF	TGTGCCAGCAGCGGGGACATGATGAACGAGCAGTACTTC	TRBV7-8	TRBJ2-7	.	.
CASSPSKKSYTF	TGTGCCAGCAGCCCCTCCAAGAAGAGCTACACCTTC	TRBV7-9	TRBJ1-2	once	.
CSTEGDTDEQFF	TGCAGCACCGAAGGGGATACGGATGAGCAGTTCTTC	TRBV29-1	TRBJ2-1	many	.
CASSATSGNSEQFF	TGCGCCAGCAGCGCGACATCAGGGAATTCGGAACAGTTCTTC	TRBV5-1	TRBJ2-1	few	.
CSVGNRRRFDEQFF	TGCAGCGTTGGGAACAGGAGGCGCTTCGATGAGCAGTTCTTC	TRBV29-1	TRBJ2-1	.	.
CASNGGQNPYEQYF	TGTGCCAGCAACGGGGGGCAGAACCCTTACGAGCAGTACTTC	TRBV28	TRBJ2-7	.	.
CASTSGAGSPDTQYF	TGTGCCAGCACATCGGGTGCGGGATCCCCAGATACGCAGTATTTT	TRBV2	TRBJ2-3	.	.
CASSSRVRHEQYF	TGTGCCAGCAGCTCAAGGGTGAGGCACGAGCAGTACTTC	TRBV13	TRBJ2-7	.	.
CASSLVQGAGNEQFF	TGTGCCAGCAGCTTAGTTCAGGGGGCAGGGAATGAGCAGTTCTTC	TRBV7-2	TRBJ2-1	.	TRBD1